Presented here are 17 T cell receptor beta chains from one specimen sequenced in a study of Graves' ophthalmopathy and Graves' hyperthyroidism. Amplification of TCR beta CDR3 regions used RNA transcripts. Amplification began with first-round RT-PCR using HTBI primers, then second-round multiplex PCR was performed. MiXCR, applied by TCRdb to the multiplex PCR reads, yields one record per CDR3 protein. The sample shows approximately 1.2 million distinct CDR3 sequences, about 38% of them seen only once. Material for sequencing was peripheral blood or thyroid tissue (not recorded which). The source is an adult man with Graves' hyperthyroidism.

The rearrangement links TRBV30 to TRBJ2-2; D remains unclear. V shed 0 bases and J shed 1 base, with 6 bases lying between them. From germline, CDR1 is GTSNPN and CDR2 SVGIG (reference sequence). The CDR3 loop spans 14 amino acids. This chain's CDR3 is CAWSVWGNTGELFF. The CDR3 bases are TGTGCCTGGAGTGTATGGGGGAACACCGGGGAGCTGTTTTTT.

About this clonotype: A read error is possible here, since a much larger clone lies one base away. The CDR3 DNA sequence: TGCGCCAGCAGCCAAGGCGCGGGGGATAGCGGGAGTCGTGGGTACTTC. Its protein product is CASSQGAGDSGSRGYF. The chain links TRBV4-3 to TRBJ2-5; 9 bases map to TRBD2. Germline loops: CDR1 LGHNA, CDR2 YSLEER. The trim removed 1 base at V and 13 bases at J, leaving 16 bases unmatched. CDR3 length: 16 residues.

There are a few counts of this clonotype. The gene calls are TRBV20-1 and TRBJ2-7; 7 nucleotides match TRBD2. Trimming removed 4 bases from V and 4 bases from J; junction bases left unmatched: 10. CDR1 DFQATT and CDR2 SNEGSKA come from the germline V gene (reference sequence). The CDR3 has 14 residues. CDR3 region: CSATVGLVSYEQYF. CDR3 nucleotide sequence: TGCAGTGCTACAGTAGGACTAGTTTCGTACGAGCAGTACTTC.

This chain uses TRBV7-3 with TRBJ2-6, with D hard to call. The CDR3 is 16 residues long. Germline V gene lookup returns CDR1 SGHTA and CDR2 FQGTGA. Trimming stripped 5 bases from V and 0 bases from J, with 11 bases between. This chain's CDR3 is CASSMGSPSGANVLTF. The CDR3 coding sequence is TGTGCCAGCAGCATGGGATCACCCTCTGGGGCCAACGTCCTGACTTTC. Full variable domain (rest looked up from reference TRBV7-3 and TRBJ2-6): GAGVSQTPSNKVTEKGKYVELRCDPISGHTALYWYRQSLGQGPEFLIYFQGTGAADDSGLPNDRFFAVRPEGSVSTLKIQRTERGDSAVYLCASSMGSPSGANVLTFGAGSRLTVL.

The chain links TRBV9 to TRBJ1-5; TRBD1 is a possible D gene (5 bases). The CDR3 covers 13 residues. V lost 4 bases and J 11 bases, leaving 16 bases between the germline ends. Per germline, CDR1 SGDLS and CDR2 YYNGEE. CDR3 sequence (DNA): TGTGCCAGCAGCTCCGAGGGGTGGGAGACCCAGCATTTT. Translated, it gives CASSSEGWETQHF.

At least ten counts were recorded for this clonotype. This rearrangement joins TRBV2 to TRBJ2-7; D is possibly TRBD1 (7 bases). This CDR3 has 13 residues. The germline V gene has CDR1 SNHLY and CDR2 FYNNEI. The V gene lost 6 bases and the J gene lost 5 bases, with 14 bases spanning the gap. CDR3: CASREGAGNEQYF. The CDR3, as DNA: TGTGCCAGCAGGGAGGGGGCGGGGAACGAGCAGTACTTC.

This clonotype was observed a handful of times. Written as DNA, the CDR3 is TGTGCCAGCCCCCCCGGGGACGCTGAAGCTTTCTTT. This translates into CASPPGDAEAFF. The chain recombines TRBV7-8 with TRBJ1-1, with a possible D match to TRBD1 (5 bases). V lost 8 bases, J lost 6 bases, and 13 bases lay in between. Germline V gives CDR1 SGHVS, CDR2 FQNEAQ. The CDR3 has 12 residues.

The V gene is TRBV6-1, the J gene TRBJ1-5; the D is unclear. The length of the CDR3 is 15 residues. CDR1 and CDR2 from the germline V gene are MNHNS and SASEGT. Trimming removed 2 bases at V and 11 bases at J, with 19 bases between. CDR3 DNA: TGTGCCAGCAGTGAATTGTACAGCCAACAATCAGCCCAGCATTTT. Amino acids: CASSELYSQQSAQHF.

This clonotype came up many times. The V gene is TRBV12-3 or TRBV12-4, the J gene TRBJ2-5; TRBD2 might be the D (6 bases). The CDR3 totals 12 residues. Deletions cut 7 bases from V and 4 bases from J, with 10 bases between. The CDR3 protein is CASNSGIETQYF. The CDR3 nucleotides read TGTGCCAGCAATAGCGGAATAGAGACCCAGTACTTC.

The chain has TRBV25-1 and TRBJ2-7; 7 nucleotides match TRBD1. V gave up 5 bases and J gave up 4 bases; unmatched junction bases: 8. This CDR3 has 14 amino acids. The germline CDR1 and CDR2 sequences are MGHDK and SYGVNS. The CDR3 region is CASSLTGLQYEQYF. As DNA, the CDR3 is TGTGCCAGCAGTCTGACAGGGCTTCAGTACGAGCAGTACTTC.

In its sample, this clonotype was seen a few times. This rearrangement joins TRBV5-5 to TRBJ1-2, with D possibly matching TRBD1 (6 bases). CDR1 is SGHKS and CDR2 is YYEKEE in the germline V gene (reference sequence). The CDR3 length is 16 residues. Between the trimmed V and J ends, which lost 0 bases and 3 bases, there was a span of 15 bases. This chain's CDR3 is CASSLAGHPVDYGYTF. The CDR3 coding sequence is TGTGCCAGCAGCTTGGCGGGACACCCAGTGGACTATGGCTACACCTTC.

This clonotype was seen repeatedly, ten times or more. The chain's CDR3 is CATSRVTQATGNTIYF. The CDR3 nucleotides are TGTGCCACCAGCAGAGTAACACAGGCAACTGGAAACACCATATATTTT. This chain links TRBV15 with TRBJ1-3; D may be TRBD1 (5 bases). V was pared by 1 base and J by 2 bases, with 12 bases between. In germline, CDR1 is LNHNV, CDR2 YYDKDF (reference sequence). The CDR3 loop spans 16 amino acids.

The CDR3 loop is CSARDHRGSSGANVLTF. Written as DNA, the CDR3 is TGCAGTGCTAGAGATCACAGGGGGAGTTCCGGGGCCAACGTCCTGACTTTC. The chain couples TRBV20-1 to TRBJ2-6; TRBD1 matches 8 bases. Losses at the gene ends were 0 bases for V and 4 bases for J; bases not matched to a gene: 8. The V gene's germline CDR1 is DFQATT and CDR2 SNEGSKA (reference sequence). This CDR3 comprises 17 residues.

To note about this clonotype: A read error may produce the germline difference seen at one junction end. This sequence joins TRBV5-1 and TRBJ2-3, with D perhaps being TRBD1 or TRBD2 (5 bases each). CDR3 length: 14 residues. The germline V gene has CDR1 SGHRS and CDR2 YFSETQ. CDR3 amino acids: CASSGQTSTDTQYF. The CDR3 nucleotides are TGTGCCAGCAGCGGACAAACTAGCACAGATACGCAGTATTTT.

This chain links TRBV9 with TRBJ2-5; D is uncertain. The ends were cut back, 5 bases at V and 6 bases at J, with 14 bases in the middle. The CDR3 consists of 13 residues. Germline V gene data show CDR1 as SGDLS and CDR2 as YYNGEE. CDR3 region: CASSYGGMQTQYF. The CDR3 DNA sequence: TGTGCCAGCAGTTACGGTGGCATGCAGACCCAGTACTTC.

The sample holds many counts of this clonotype. The CDR3 protein is CSADGLGLAAQETQYF. Written as DNA, the CDR3 is TGCAGTGCCGACGGACTGGGACTAGCGGCCCAAGAGACCCAGTACTTC. This chain joins TRBV20-1 and TRBJ2-5; 11 bases fit TRBD2. J lost 1 base, V lost 6 bases, and 10 bases had no gene match. Looked up from germline, CDR1 is DFQATT and CDR2 is SNEGSKA (reference sequence). There are 16 residues in the CDR3.

This clonotype was seen ten or more times. In nucleotides, the CDR3 is TGTGCCAGCAGCGCCGCAGGGTACTCTCAGCCCCAGCATTTT. The encoded protein is CASSAAGYSQPQHF. The rearrangement uses TRBV9 and TRBJ1-5; D is possibly TRBD1 (5 bases). Germline CDR1 and CDR2: SGDLS and YYNGEE. V was clipped by 3 bases and J by 6 bases, with 13 bases between them. The CDR3 is 14 residues long.